The clone carrying this T cell receptor beta chain was picked up many times. Its antigen is unknown. Germline V gene lookup returns CDR1 MGHDK and CDR2 SYGVNS. The CDR3 extends over 15 amino acids. The V and J ends lost 9 bases and 3 bases, in that order; junction bases with no gene match: 12. This entry is derived from a study of Graves' ophthalmopathy and Graves' hyperthyroidism. Regarding the study as a whole: Ophthalmopathy could be told apart from stable hyperthyroidism by a 13-signature model (about 88% sensitivity, approximately 76% specificity).

TCR beta CDR3 amplification used RNA transcripts. The authors performed first-round RT-PCR with HTBI primers and then a second-round multiplex PCR. From the multiplex PCR reads, TCRdb called clonotypes with MiXCR, one entry per CDR3 protein. The top ten hold about 1.4% of the sample, which has fewer than 400,000 distinct CDR3 sequences, approximately 16% seen once. The sequence was obtained from a young woman with Graves' ophthalmopathy. Sequenced input: peripheral blood. V usage is TRBV25-1 and J usage is TRBJ2-7; 9 bases are a match to TRBD1. The CDR3 region has the DNA TGTGCCAGTCAAGAGGGGGGGACAGGGAACTACGAGCAGTACTTC. Amino acids: CASQEGGTGNYEQYF.